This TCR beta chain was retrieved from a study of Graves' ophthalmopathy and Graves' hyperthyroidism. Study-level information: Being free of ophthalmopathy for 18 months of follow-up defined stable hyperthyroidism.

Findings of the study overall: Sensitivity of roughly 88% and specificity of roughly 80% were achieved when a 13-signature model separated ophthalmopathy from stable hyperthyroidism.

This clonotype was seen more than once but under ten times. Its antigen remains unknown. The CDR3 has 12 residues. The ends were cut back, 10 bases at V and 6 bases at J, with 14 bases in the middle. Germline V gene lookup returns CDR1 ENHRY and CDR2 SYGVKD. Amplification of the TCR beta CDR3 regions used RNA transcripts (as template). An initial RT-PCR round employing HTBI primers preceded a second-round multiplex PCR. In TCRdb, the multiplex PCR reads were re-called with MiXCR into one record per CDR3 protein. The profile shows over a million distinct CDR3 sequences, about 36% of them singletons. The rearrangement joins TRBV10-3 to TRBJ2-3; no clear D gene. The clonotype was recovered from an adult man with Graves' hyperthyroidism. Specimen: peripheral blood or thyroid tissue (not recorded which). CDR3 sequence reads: CATGRSSDTQYF. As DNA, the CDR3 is TGTGCCACCGGAAGGTCTTCGGATACGCAGTATTTT.